The clone carrying this TCR beta chain was counted only a few times. Its antigen is unknown. The investigators reverse transcribed all of the isolated RNA, so they sequenced expressed TCRB transcripts. Clones were sequenced by immunoSEQ multiplex PCR, and TCRdb holds only the in-frame ones, with some missing. The sample includes roughly 140,000 clones, over 8.5% of them seen just once. Looked up from germline, CDR1 is MDHEN and CDR2 is SYDVKM. Deletions cut 4 bases from V and 3 bases from J, with 6 bases between. The CDR3 has 12 amino acids. This sample is part of a study of beta chain features in type 1 diabetes. Looking at the study overall: Healthy donors, compared against patients, showed similar age, gender and cell yields. Over all samples combined, some 110 million sorted cells were examined.

Overall study findings and caveats: Across patients, naive, central memory and Treg TCRB repertoires exhibited apparently greater similarity than was observed across healthy donors.

This clonotype was obtained from a man between 18 and 35 years old in good health. Specimen: central memory CD4+ T cells from blood. The chain is built from TRBV28 and TRBJ1-2; no definite D call. The CDR3, as DNA: TGTGCCAGCAGTTCAGCGGACTATGGCTACACCTTC. Protein sequence: CASSSADYGYTF.